These 24 T cell receptor beta chains were all obtained from the same sample, sequenced in a study of shared clonotypes between healthy human individuals. TCRdb keeps only in-frame clones here, not all; method: immunoSEQ multiplex PCR. The profile shows about 710,000 clones, about two thirds of them singletons. The sequenced sample consisted of memory CD4+ T cells sorted from blood. The subset: CD45RA-negative fraction. These receptors were collected from a woman aged 25 to 45 in good health.

The chain combines TRBV9 with TRBJ1-1; no firm D call. Trimming removed 8 bases from V and 0 bases from J, with 17 bases in between. Germline CDR1 is SGDLS and CDR2 is YYNGEE. The CDR3 extends over 15 amino acids. The CDR3 spells CASGPGDVMNTEAFF. As DNA, the CDR3 is TGTGCCAGTGGCCCCGGAGACGTAATGAACACTGAAGCTTTCTTT. Full variable domain (missing parts from reference TRBV9 and TRBJ1-1): DSGVTQTPKHLITATGQRVTLRCSPRSGDLSVYWYQQSLDQGLQFLIQYYNGEERAKGNILERFSAQQFPDLHSELNLSSLELGDSALYFCASGPGDVMNTEAFFGQGTRLTVV.

The chain uses TRBV5-1 and TRBJ2-3; 11 bases are a match to TRBD2. V trimming: 4 bases; J trimming: 2 bases; junction bases outside the gene matches: 12. This CDR3 has 18 residues. Germline-derived CDR1 and CDR2 are SGHRS and YFSETQ. The CDR3 loop reads CASSLKTSGIPLTDTQYF. CDR3 DNA: TGCGCCAGCAGCCTTAAGACTAGCGGGATCCCCCTCACAGATACGCAGTATTTT.

The chain recombines TRBV30 with TRBJ1-3; D may be TRBD1 (6 bases). Looked up from germline, CDR1 is GTSNPN and CDR2 is SVGIG (reference sequence). V was clipped by 2 bases and J by 0 bases, with 11 bases between them. The CDR3 length is 15 residues. CDR3 DNA sequence: TGTGCCTGGAGTTTGGGACAAGCCTCTGGAAACACCATATATTTT. The encoded protein is CAWSLGQASGNTIYF.

The chain recombines TRBV4-2 with TRBJ2-1, with TRBD1 matching over 11 bases. Germline values: CDR1 LGHNA, CDR2 YNFKEQ. The CDR3 is 18 residues long. The V gene end was trimmed by 0 bases and the J gene end by 6 bases; junction bases not matched to a gene: 10. CDR3 nucleotide sequence: TGTGCCAGCAGCCAAGACTTAGGGGGACAGGGGGTTGGCAATGAGCAGTTCTTC. It encodes CASSQDLGGQGVGNEQFF.

V gene TRBV9 combines with J gene TRBJ2-3; weak D call: TRBD2 (5 bases). The CDR3 consists of 15 residues. The V end lost 0 bases, the J end lost 4 bases, and 12 bases lay between the germline ends. Germline CDR1 SGDLS, CDR2 YYNGEE. CDR3 DNA: TGTGCCAGCAGCGTAGCGGGGATGGTCCCAGATACGCAGTATTTT. This codes for CASSVAGMVPDTQYF.

The V gene is TRBV18, the J gene TRBJ1-2; no reliable D call. In germline, CDR1 is KGHSH, CDR2 LQKENI. The CDR3 is 14 residues long. V was shortened by 0 bases and J by 4 bases, with 9 bases between the two germline ends. DNA of the CDR3: TGTGCCAGCTCACCACCAGCACCGAGCTATGGCTACACCTTC. Translation gives CASSPPAPSYGYTF. The variable domain in full, with the rest retrieved from reference TRBV18 and TRBJ1-2, is NAGVMQNPRHLVRRRGQEARLRCSPMKGHSHVYWYRQLPEEGLKFMVYLQKENIIDESGMPKERFSAEFPKEGPSILRIQQVVRGDSAAYFCASSPPAPSYGYTFGSGTRLTVV.

The J gene is TRBJ2-7, the V gene TRBV28; no definite D call. The CDR3 has 13 amino acids. Trimming shortened V by 1 base and J by 6 bases, and 10 bases separated the two germline ends. Germline-derived CDR1 and CDR2 are MDHEN and SYDVKM. The CDR3 nucleotides are TGTGCCAGCAGTTTATATTCGATTCCCGAGCAGTACTTC. Translating it yields CASSLYSIPEQYF.

The chain combines TRBV7-3 with TRBJ1-1; tentative D call: TRBD1 (5 bases). CDR3 length equals 14 residues. Per the germline V gene, CDR1 is SGHTA and CDR2 is FQGTGA. V lost 5 bases to trimming and J lost 2 bases, with 12 bases between them. The chain's CDR3 is CASSPGGLNTEAFF. The CDR3 DNA reads TGTGCCAGCAGCCCTGGGGGACTCAACACTGAAGCTTTCTTT.

The chain is built from TRBV27 and TRBJ2-3, with D tentatively TRBD2 (5 bases). The CDR3 length is 16 residues. Trimming took off 6 bases at V and 2 bases at J, with 18 bases between the two ends. Germline lookup yields CDR1 MNHEY and CDR2 SMNVEV (reference sequence). CDR3 sequence reads: CASSTDYIGYTDTQYF. Written as DNA, the CDR3 is TGTGCCAGCAGCACAGACTATATCGGCTACACAGATACGCAGTATTTT.

V usage is TRBV6-1 and J usage is TRBJ1-4; D might be TRBD1 (5 bases). Trimming stripped 2 bases from V and 3 bases from J, with 7 bases between. The CDR3 is made up of 14 amino acids. Germline V gives CDR1 MNHNS, CDR2 SASEGT. CDR3 coding DNA: TGTGCCAGCAGTGAACAGGGTGCTAATGAAAAACTGTTTTTT. Its translation: CASSEQGANEKLFF.

The chain is built from TRBV5-4 and TRBJ1-4; 11 bases agree with TRBD1. The CDR3 extends over 16 amino acids. Germline-derived CDR1 and CDR2 are SGHNT and YYREEE (reference sequence). The V segment lost 2 bases and the J segment 6 bases; nucleotides outside the gene matches: 6. CDR3 amino acids: CASSFSPGQGDEKLFF. In DNA form, the CDR3 reads TGTGCCAGCAGCTTCTCCCCGGGACAGGGGGATGAAAAACTGTTTTTT.

The chain links TRBV5-1 to TRBJ2-5; weak D call: TRBD2 (6 bases). The CDR3 runs to 12 residues. Germline values: CDR1 SGHRS, CDR2 YFSETQ. The germline V and J ends were trimmed by 5 bases and 3 bases, with 8 bases remaining between them. Written as DNA, the CDR3 is TGCGCCAGCAGAGGAGGGGAAGAGACCCAGTACTTC. Its translation: CASRGGEETQYF.

The V call is TRBV6-5, the J call TRBJ2-5; D not resolved. From germline, CDR1 is MNHEY and CDR2 SVGAGI. Trimming cost V 6 bases and J 1 base, with 9 bases left between them. The CDR3 is 13 residues long. The CDR3 is CASRDPPQETQYF. In nucleotides, the CDR3 is TGTGCCAGCAGAGACCCACCCCAAGAGACCCAGTACTTC.

J is TRBJ2-5 and V is TRBV7-7; D is possibly TRBD1 (5 bases). The DNA end is more similar to TRBJ2-7, so the J call may be wrong. The CDR3 is 13 amino acids. Germline assignment: CDR1 SSHAT and CDR2 FNYEAQ (reference sequence). The CDR3 loop reads CASSARQTGEQYF. CDR3 in DNA: TGTGCCAGCAGCGCCCGACAGACCGGCGAGCAGTACTTC.

CDR3: CASSRPTGSYYEQYF. The CDR3 DNA is TGTGCCAGCAGCCGACCGACAGGGTCCTACTACGAGCAGTACTTC. V is TRBV28 and J is TRBJ2-7, with 7 bases aligning to TRBD1. V lost 6 bases to trimming and J lost 3 bases; unmatched junction nucleotides: 11. CDR1 and CDR2 (germline): MDHEN, SYDVKM. The CDR3 runs 15 residues.

This clone was counted once. The V gene is TRBV5-1, the J gene TRBJ2-1, with 9 bases identical to TRBD1. The CDR3 has 14 amino acids. Germline CDR1 SGHRS, CDR2 YFSETQ. V lost 4 bases, J lost 6 bases, and 5 bases stayed unmatched. The DNA of the CDR3 is TGCGCCAGCAGCGAAGGGACAGGGATCAATGAGCAGTTCTTC. Its protein is CASSEGTGINEQFF. The whole variable domain, remainder taken from reference TRBV5-1 and TRBJ2-1, is KAGVTQTPRYLIKTRGQQVTLSCSPISGHRSVSWYQQTPGQGLQFLFEYFSETQRNKGNFPGRFSGRQFSNSRSEMNVSTLELGDSALYLCASSEGTGINEQFFGPGTRLTVL.

In its sample, this clone was seen once. The chain recombines TRBV11-2 with TRBJ2-5; the D gene is possibly TRBD2 (6 bases). CDR3 length: 16 amino acids. The germline V gene encodes CDR1 SGHAT and CDR2 FQNNGV. V lost 5 bases and J lost 4, with 20 bases in between. CDR3 DNA sequence: TGTGCCAGCAGCCCCCGGACGGGAGAAACCAGAGAGACCCAGTACTTC. Amino acid sequence: CASSPRTGETRETQYF.

The J gene is TRBJ2-1, the V gene TRBV5-4; TRBD1 matches 8 bases. With V trimmed by 4 bases and J by 1 base, 7 bases remained unmatched. The CDR3 length is 16 residues. CDR1 is SGHNT, CDR2 YYREEE, per germline (reference sequence). The CDR3 loop reads CASSTQTGGSYNEQFF. The CDR3 DNA follows: TGTGCCAGCAGCACCCAAACAGGGGGGTCCTACAATGAGCAGTTCTTC.

This clone was counted a few times. This chain uses TRBV20-1 with TRBJ2-1; D is perhaps TRBD2 (6 bases). Germline-derived CDR1 and CDR2 are DFQATT and SNEGSKA (reference sequence). This CDR3 has 11 amino acids. In DNA form, the CDR3 reads TGCAGCGTGGCGGGATATGATGAGCAGTTCTTC. Translating it yields CSVAGYDEQFF.

The chain combines TRBV29-1 with TRBJ1-4; D is ambiguous. The V end lost 7 bases, the J end lost 8 bases, and 17 bases lay between the germline ends. The CDR3 runs 13 residues. The V gene's germline CDR1 is SQVTM and CDR2 ANQGSEA. CDR3 loop: CSAQRGIGEKLFF. The CDR3 nucleotides read TGCAGCGCCCAACGGGGTATCGGCGAAAAACTGTTTTTT.

This clone was seen a handful of times. This chain connects TRBV6-5 to TRBJ1-4; 7 bases line up with TRBD1. The V and J ends lost 6 bases and 10 bases, in that order; junction bases with no gene match: 11. Germline V gene data show CDR1 as MNHEY and CDR2 as SVGAGI. The CDR3 consists of 14 residues. CDR3 residues: CASSYSTGLRKLFF. In DNA form, the CDR3 reads TGTGCCAGCAGCTATTCGACAGGGTTGAGAAAACTGTTTTTT.

The chain recombines TRBV7-9 with TRBJ2-2, with TRBD1 matching 10 bases. The germline gives CDR1 SEHNR, CDR2 FQNEAQ (reference sequence). This CDR3 is 17 amino acids long. V shed 5 bases, J shed 6 bases, and the junction held 12 bases outside the gene matches. CDR3 sequence (DNA): TGTGCCAGCAGCACGAGAAGGGACAGGGGAAGGGCCGGGGAGCTGTTTTTT. It codes for CASSTRRDRGRAGELFF. The full variable domain, completed using reference TRBV7-9 and TRBJ2-2, is DTGVSQNPRHKITKRGQNVTFRCDPISEHNRLYWYRQTLGQGPEFLTYFQNEAQLEKSRLLSDRFSAERPKGSFSTLEIQRTEQGDSAMYLCASSTRRDRGRAGELFFGEGSRLTVL.

J is TRBJ1-2 and V is TRBV28, with D unresolved. The V end lost 2 bases, the J end lost 8 bases, and 9 bases lay between the germline ends. The germline gives CDR1 MDHEN, CDR2 SYDVKM. This CDR3 is built from 12 residues. The DNA for the CDR3 is TGTGCCAGCAGTTTAGGGCAGCGGGGCTACACCTTC. Its protein is CASSLGQRGYTF.

The chain combines TRBV7-9 with TRBJ1-4; perhaps TRBD1 as D (5 bases). The CDR3 extends over 13 amino acids. Germline V gene sequence: CDR1 SEHNR, CDR2 FQNEAQ (reference sequence). V lost 8 bases to trimming and J lost 7 bases, with 14 bases between them. The CDR3 coding sequence is TGTGCCAGCCACGAGGGGCTTGGTGAAAAACTGTTTTTT. Amino acids: CASHEGLGEKLFF. Supplemented by reference TRBV7-9 and TRBJ1-4, the full variable domain reads DTGVSQNPRHKITKRGQNVTFRCDPISEHNRLYWYRQTLGQGPEFLTYFQNEAQLEKSRLLSDRFSAERPKGSFSTLEIQRTEQGDSAMYLCASHEGLGEKLFFGSGTQLSVL.